This T cell receptor (beta chain) is drawn from a study of early T cells in non-severe SARS-CoV-2 infection. At the level of the study: Whole-blood bulk RNA, unsorted, was sequenced, and chains were unpaired.

This clonotype was detected ten times or more. TCRdb called the 5' RACE reads again in MiXCR, with one record for every CDR3 protein. This sample has almost 30,000 distinct CDR3 sequences; roughly 5.1% occur once, and the top ten carry about 10%. This receptor was taken from an adult who was a healthcare worker with PCR-confirmed SARS-CoV-2 infection or an uninfected control (not recorded which). The sample comprised whole blood.

CDR3 in amino acids: CASSSAESYGYTF. CDR3 DNA sequence: TGTGCCAGCAGCTCAGCCGAGAGCTATGGCTACACCTTC. The V and J genes are TRBV7-9 and TRBJ1-2; D remains unclear. Trimming left V 4 bases short and J 4 bases short, with 10 bases between. Germline V gene lookup returns CDR1 SEHNR and CDR2 FQNEAQ (reference sequence). CDR3 length: 13 amino acids.